One sample yielded the 7 T cell receptor beta chains listed below, sequenced in a study of technical replicates of blood from several donors. The data were produced by immunoSEQ multiplex PCR, yet TCRdb's version contains in-frame clones alone and is incomplete. This sample has around 80,000 clones, with roughly 94% found just once. Sequenced material: T cells isolated from PBMCs. Receptor source: a human donor in good health.

This rearrangement joins TRBV27 to TRBJ2-1; D is possibly TRBD1 (5 bases). Deletions cut 5 bases from V and 4 bases from J, with 15 bases between. The CDR3 spans 15 residues. The germline CDR1 and CDR2 sequences are MNHEY and SMNVEV (reference sequence). CDR3 sequence reads: CASSLGPHPYNEQFF. In DNA, the CDR3 is TGTGCCAGCAGTCTGGGGCCTCACCCTTACAATGAGCAGTTCTTC.

The chain combines TRBV18 with TRBJ1-5; 8 nucleotides match TRBD1. This CDR3 comprises 15 residues. Germline values: CDR1 KGHSH, CDR2 LQKENI. Trimming cost V 8 bases and J 4 bases; bases outside gene matches: 10. CDR3 DNA sequence: TGTGCCAGCCTCCCCGCGGGGGACAGGAATCAGCCCCAGCATTTT. Its translation: CASLPAGDRNQPQHF.

This clone showed up just once. The chain uses TRBV19 and TRBJ2-5; D unclear. CDR1 is LNHDA and CDR2 is SQIVND in the germline V gene (reference sequence). There are 13 residues in the CDR3. V was trimmed by 3 bases and J by 5 bases, leaving 10 bases between them. The DNA for the CDR3 is TGTGCCAGTAGTATGCAACAGATGGAGACCCAGTACTTC. Protein product: CASSMQQMETQYF.

The genes are TRBV28 and TRBJ2-3; D possibly corresponds to TRBD2 (6 bases). V was shortened by 2 bases and J by 4 bases, with 13 bases between the two germline ends. The CDR3 extends over 15 amino acids. From germline, CDR1 is MDHEN and CDR2 SYDVKM. CDR3 in amino acids: CASSLGRGGSDTQYF. The CDR3 DNA is TGTGCCAGCAGTTTAGGTCGAGGAGGGTCAGATACGCAGTATTTT. The whole variable domain, filled in from reference TRBV28 and TRBJ2-3, reads DVKVTQSSRYLVKRTGEKVFLECVQDMDHENMFWYRQDPGLGLRLIYFSYDVKMKEKGDIPEGYSVSREKKERFSLILESASTNQTSMYLCASSLGRGGSDTQYFGPGTRLTVL.

The chain has TRBV4-1 and TRBJ1-3; tentatively, D is TRBD1 (6 bases). CDR1 and CDR2 (germline): MGHRA, YSYEKL. The CDR3 has 14 amino acids. The CDR3 DNA sequence: TGCGCTACCAGGGGATTCGACTCTGGAAACACCATATATTTT. It encodes CATRGFDSGNTIYF.

This chain's CDR3 is CASRRGTGTYEQYF. The CDR3, as DNA: TGTGCCAGCAGGAGAGGGACAGGGACCTACGAGCAGTACTTC. The chain uses TRBV6-1 and TRBJ2-7, with 9 bases identical to TRBD1. J was trimmed by 2 bases and V by 6 bases; bases with no gene match: 5. CDR1 MNHNS and CDR2 SASEGT come from the germline V gene. The CDR3 consists of 14 residues.

This sequence joins TRBV5-1 and TRBJ1-4, with D unresolved. V gave up 0 bases and J gave up 5 bases, with 14 bases separating them. The CDR3 has 16 residues. The germline V gene has CDR1 SGHRS and CDR2 YFSETQ. CDR3 in DNA: TGCGCCAGCAGCTTGGGGTTGGGAGCCGCCAATGAAAAACTGTTTTTT. This gives the protein CASSLGLGAANEKLFF.